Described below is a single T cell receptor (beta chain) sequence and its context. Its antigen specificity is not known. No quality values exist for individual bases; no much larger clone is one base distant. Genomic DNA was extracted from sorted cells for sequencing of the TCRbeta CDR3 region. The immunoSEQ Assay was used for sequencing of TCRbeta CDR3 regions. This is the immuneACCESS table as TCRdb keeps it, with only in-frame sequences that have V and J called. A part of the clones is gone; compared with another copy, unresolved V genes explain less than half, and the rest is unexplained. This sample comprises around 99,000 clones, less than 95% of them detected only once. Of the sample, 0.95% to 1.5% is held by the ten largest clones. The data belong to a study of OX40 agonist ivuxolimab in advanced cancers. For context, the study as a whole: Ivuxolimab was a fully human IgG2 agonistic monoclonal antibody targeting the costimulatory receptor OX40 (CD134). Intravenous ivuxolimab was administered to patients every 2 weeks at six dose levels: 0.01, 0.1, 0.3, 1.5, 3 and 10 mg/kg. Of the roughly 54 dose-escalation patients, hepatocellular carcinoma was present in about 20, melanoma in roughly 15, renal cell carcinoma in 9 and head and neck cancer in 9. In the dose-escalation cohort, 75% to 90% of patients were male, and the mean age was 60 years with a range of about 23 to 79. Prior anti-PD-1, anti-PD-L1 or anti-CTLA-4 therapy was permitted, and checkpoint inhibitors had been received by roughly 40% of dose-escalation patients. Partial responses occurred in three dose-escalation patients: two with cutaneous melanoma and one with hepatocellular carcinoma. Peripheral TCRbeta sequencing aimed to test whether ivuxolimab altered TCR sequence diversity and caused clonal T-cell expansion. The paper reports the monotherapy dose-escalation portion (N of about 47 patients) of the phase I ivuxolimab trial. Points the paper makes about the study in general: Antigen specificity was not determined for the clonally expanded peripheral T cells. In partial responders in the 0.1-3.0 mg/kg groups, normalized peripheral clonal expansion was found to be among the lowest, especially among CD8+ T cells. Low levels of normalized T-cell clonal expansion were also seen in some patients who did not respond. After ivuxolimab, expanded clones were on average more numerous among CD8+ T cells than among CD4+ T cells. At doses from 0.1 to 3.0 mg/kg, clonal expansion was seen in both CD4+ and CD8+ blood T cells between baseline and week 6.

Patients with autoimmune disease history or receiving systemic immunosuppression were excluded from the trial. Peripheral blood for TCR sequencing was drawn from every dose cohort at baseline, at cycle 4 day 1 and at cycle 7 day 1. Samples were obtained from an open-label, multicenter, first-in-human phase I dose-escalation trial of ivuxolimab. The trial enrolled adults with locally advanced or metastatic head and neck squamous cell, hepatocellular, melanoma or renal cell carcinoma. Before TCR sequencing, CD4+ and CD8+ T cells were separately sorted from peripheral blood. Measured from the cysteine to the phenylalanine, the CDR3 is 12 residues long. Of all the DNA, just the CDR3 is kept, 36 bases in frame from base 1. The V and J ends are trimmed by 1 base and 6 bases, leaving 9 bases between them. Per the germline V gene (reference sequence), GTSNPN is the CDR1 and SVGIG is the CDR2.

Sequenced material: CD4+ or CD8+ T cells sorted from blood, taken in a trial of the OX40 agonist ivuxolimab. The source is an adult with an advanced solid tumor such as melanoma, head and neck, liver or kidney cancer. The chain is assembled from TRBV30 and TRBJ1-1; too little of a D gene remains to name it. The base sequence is TGTGCCTGGAGTGGGAGGGCCGCTGAAGCTTTCTTT. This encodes CAWSGRAAEAFF. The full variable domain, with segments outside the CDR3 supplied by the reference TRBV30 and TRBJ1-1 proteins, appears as SQTIHQWPATLVQPVGSPLSLECTVEGTSNPNLYWYRQAAGRGLQLLFYSVGIGQISSEVPQNLSASRPQDRQFILSSKKLLLSDSGFYLCAWSGRAAEAFFGQGTRLTVV.